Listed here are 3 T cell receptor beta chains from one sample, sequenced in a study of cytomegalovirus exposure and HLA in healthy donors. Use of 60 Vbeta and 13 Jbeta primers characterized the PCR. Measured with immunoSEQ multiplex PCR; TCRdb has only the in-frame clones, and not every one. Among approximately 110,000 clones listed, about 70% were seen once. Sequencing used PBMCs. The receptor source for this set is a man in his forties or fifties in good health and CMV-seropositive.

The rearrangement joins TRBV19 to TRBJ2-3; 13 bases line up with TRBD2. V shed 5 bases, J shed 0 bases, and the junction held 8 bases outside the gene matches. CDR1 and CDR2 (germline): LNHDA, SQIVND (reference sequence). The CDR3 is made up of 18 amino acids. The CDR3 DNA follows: TGTGCCAGTAGTGGCGGACTAGCGGGAGTTCCCAGCACAGATACGCAGTATTTT. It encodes CASSGGLAGVPSTDTQYF.

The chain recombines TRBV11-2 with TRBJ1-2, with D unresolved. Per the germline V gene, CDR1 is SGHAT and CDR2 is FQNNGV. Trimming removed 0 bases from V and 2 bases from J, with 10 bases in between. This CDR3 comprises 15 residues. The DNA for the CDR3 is TGTGCCAGCAGCTTAGATCTCGGAGGGAACTATGGCTACACCTTC. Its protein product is CASSLDLGGNYGYTF.

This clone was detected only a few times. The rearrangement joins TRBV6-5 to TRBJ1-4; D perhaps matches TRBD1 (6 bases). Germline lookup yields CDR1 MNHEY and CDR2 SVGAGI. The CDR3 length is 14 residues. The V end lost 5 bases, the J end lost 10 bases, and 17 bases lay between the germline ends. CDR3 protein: CASSRDIPSGKLFF. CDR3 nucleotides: TGTGCCAGCAGTCGGGACATACCTTCCGGAAAACTGTTTTTT.